The text below deals with one T cell receptor beta chain. Its specificity is not known. The sample belongs to a study of identical twins. With 4 bases removed from V and 0 bases from J, the gap between germline ends came to 10 bases. The CDR3 totals 15 residues. Findings of the study overall: Twin-shared out-of-frame alpha sequences showed excess low generation probability.

TCRdb re-called the 5' RACE reads with MiXCR, one entry per CDR3 protein. The sample records 400,000 to 650,000 distinct CDR3 sequences, 20% to 25% being singletons. The same sample was also studied in work on T cells expressing NK-cell markers.

This chain uses TRBV12-3 or TRBV12-4 with TRBJ2-1; no clear D. Input material: CD4+ T cells sorted from blood. This TCR was sampled from a woman aged 18-29 years in good health. CDR3 loop: CASSSSSTSYNEQFF. CDR3 nucleotides: TGTGCCAGCAGTTCTTCCTCTACCTCCTACAATGAGCAGTTCTTC.